The rows below give T cell receptor beta chains drawn from one sample of a study of brain T cells in children with intractable seizures. Using immunoSEQ multiplex PCR, the repertoire was profiled, and TCRdb retains in-frame clones only, with some absent. The sample yields about 110,000 clones, approximately 94% seen once. Sequences were derived from peripheral blood, sampled at surgery. The origin of the receptors is a boy in the first two years of life with hemimegalencephaly and intractable seizures. CDR3s include the opening cysteine and the closing phenylalanine or tryptophan. A D gene is named only where the DNA matches it firmly. A clone size is listed for some rows: how often the clone was seen (once, few, many), or a class if it is expanded.

abundance	len	d_gene	v_gene	j_gene	CDR3nt	CDR3aa
-	15	TRBD2	TRBV5-1	TRBJ2-3	TGCGCCAGCAGCTTGGGGGTAGCGGGAGCAGATACGCAGTATTTT	CASSLGVAGADTQYF
-	16	TRBD2	TRBV7-8	TRBJ2-3	TGTGCCAGCAGCACCGGGACTACCGCTAGCACAGATACGCAGTATTTT	CASSTGTTASTDTQYF
-	14	-	TRBV9	TRBJ2-4	TGTGCCAGCAGCGTAGGTCTCGCGCGGAACATTCAGTACTTC	CASSVGLARNIQYF
once	17	TRBD1	TRBV7-9	TRBJ2-7	TGTGCCAGCAGCTTAGGGACAGGGGGCGTCCCAGGTTCCGTTCCGTACTTC	CASSLGTGGVPGSVPYF
-	8	-	TRBV28	TRBJ2-7	TGTGCCAGCAGTCTTCAGTACTTC	CASSLQYF
-	17	-	TRBV9	TRBJ2-3	TGTGCCAGCAGCCCCCGAGGGGGACACAGAAACACAGATACGCAGTATTTT	CASSPRGGHRNTDTQYF
once	15	TRBD2	TRBV7-9	TRBJ2-1	TGTGCCAGCAGCTTTAGCGGGACTCCGGCAAATGAGCAGTTCTTC	CASSFSGTPANEQFF
-	16	TRBD2	TRBV5-6	TRBJ2-3	TGTGCCAGCAGCTTGTCGGCTAGCGGACACACAGATACGCAGTATTTT	CASSLSASGHTDTQYF
-	20	TRBD1	TRBV28	TRBJ1-2	TGTGCCAGCAGTTTCCCGCGGACAGGGCCTGTGTTCGAACTGCCGTATGACTACACCTTC	CASSFPRTGPVFELPYDYTF
-	17	-	TRBV10-3	TRBJ2-7	TGTGCCATCAACCGGGACCTAAGCGCCCAGAAGCCCTACGAGCAGTACTTC	CAINRDLSAQKPYEQYF
-	13	-	TRBV12-3/TRBV12-4	TRBJ1-2	TGTGCCAGCAGTTTATATCAGGGTCTGGGCTACACCTTC	CASSLYQGLGYTF
-	18	-	TRBV27	TRBJ2-7	TGTGCCAGCAGTTTCACCGGCCCAACTACAGGGAGCTCCTACGAGCAGTACTTC	CASSFTGPTTGSSYEQYF
-	15	TRBD2	TRBV11-2	TRBJ2-5	TGTGCCAGCAGCTTAGGTGCTAGCGGGCAAGAGACCCAGTACTTC	CASSLGASGQETQYF
once	17	-	TRBV15	TRBJ1-2	TGTGCCACCAGCAGAGATTGGGAGGCCTTAGCTAACTATGGCTACACCTTC	CATSRDWEALANYGYTF
once	15	-	TRBV3-1/TRBV3-2	TRBJ1-2	TGTGCCAGCAGCCTAACGACAGGAGCCCCCTATGGCTACACCTTC	CASSLTTGAPYGYTF
once	14	TRBD1	TRBV9	TRBJ2-3	TGTGCCAGCAGCGCCGGGACAGGGGGGGATACGCAGTATTTT	CASSAGTGGDTQYF
-	15	TRBD2	TRBV9	TRBJ2-5	TGTGCCAGCAGCTTATCCGGGACTAGCAAAGAGACCCAGTACTTC	CASSLSGTSKETQYF
-	14	-	TRBV5-1	TRBJ1-4	TGCGCCAGCAATCCCGGGGGGGCAAGTGAAAAACTGTTTTTT	CASNPGGASEKLFF
-	15	-	TRBV9	TRBJ1-2	TGTGCCAGCAGCGTAGAATCGGAGACTAACTATGGCTACACCTTC	CASSVESETNYGYTF
-	15	-	TRBV24-1	TRBJ2-7	TGTGCCACCAGTGATACCGACAGGTACGAGGTGGAGCAGTACTTC	CATSDTDRYEVEQYF
-	22	TRBD2	TRBV4-1	TRBJ2-1	TGCGCCAGCAGCCATCCAACGCGGAGACTAGCCGTACTCTTGAGCTCCTACAATGAGCAGTTCTTC	CASSHPTRRLAVLLSSYNEQFF
-	15	TRBD1	TRBV4-2	TRBJ2-3	TGTGCCAGCAGCCGACAGGGATCCAGCACAGATACGCAGTATTTT	CASSRQGSSTDTQYF
-	13	TRBD1	TRBV19	TRBJ1-2	TGTGCCAGTAGTACGACAGGGTACTATGGCTACACCTTC	CASSTTGYYGYTF
-	13	TRBD2	TRBV3-1/TRBV3-2	TRBJ2-3	TGTGCCAGCCGCGGGGGAAGCACAGATACGCAGTATTTT	CASRGGSTDTQYF
-	20	TRBD1	TRBV28	TRBJ2-3	TGTGCCAGCAGTACTACAGGGGCGGACAACCTTTTGAAAATCACAGATACGCAGTATTTT	CASSTTGADNLLKITDTQYF
-	12	-	TRBV2	TRBJ1-6	TGTGCCAGCATGGGTCGTGATTCACCCCTCCACTTT	CASMGRDSPLHF
-	14	-	TRBV27	TRBJ1-6	TGTGCCAGCAGTTTATTGCGACTAAGGGGCCCCCTCCACTTT	CASSLLRLRGPLHF
-	16	TRBD2	TRBV11-2	TRBJ2-7	TGTGCCAGCAGCTTCCTAACTAGCGGCTCCTCCTACGAGCAGTACTTC	CASSFLTSGSSYEQYF
-	18	TRBD2	TRBV19	TRBJ2-5	TGTGCCAGTAGTCGACGGACTAGCGGGAGGGTTTTCCAAGAGACCCAGTACTTC	CASSRRTSGRVFQETQYF
-	12	TRBD1	TRBV30	TRBJ1-2	TGTGCCTCTCCGGGACAGGGACCTGGCTACACCTTC	CASPGQGPGYTF
-	16	-	TRBV2	TRBJ1-4	TGTGCCAGCAGTGAGGTAATACGGGGGCAAGATGAAAAACTGTTTTTT	CASSEVIRGQDEKLFF
-	15	-	TRBV10-2	TRBJ1-2	TGCGCCAGCAGCAAAAGGGGGGGGCTAAGCTATGGCTACACCTTC	CASSKRGGLSYGYTF